These T cell receptor beta chains were read from a single sample in a study of response to subunit inactivated influenza vaccine. TCRdb processed the RT-PCR reads anew with MiXCR; each CDR3 protein has one entry. The table records roughly 620,000 distinct CDR3 sequences, approximately 10% of them present only once. The same specimen was also included in a second study, on T cells expressing NK-cell markers.

Sequenced here: PBMCs from blood, sampled on the day of vaccination. The source of these receptors is a man aged 50-59 years who received an inactivated influenza vaccine. Each CDR3 is given with its conserved first and last residue. Fields, in order: clone size, J gene, D gene, V gene, CDR3 protein, CDR3 DNA. The D gene is left open where the match is weak. A row's size may be missing; if present it is once, few, many or a size class.

size: .
J: TRBJ2-5
D: TRBD1
V: TRBV20-1
CDR3: CSAPLTGTQETQYF
DNA: TGCAGTGCACCGCTGACAGGGACCCAAGAGACCCAGTACTTC

size: .
J: TRBJ2-5
D: TRBD1
V: TRBV12-3/TRBV12-4
CDR3: CASRSTGTGGQTQYF
DNA: TGTGCCAGCAGGTCAACCGGGACAGGTGGACAGACCCAGTACTTC

size: few
J: TRBJ2-2
D: .
V: TRBV28
CDR3: CASSPTLGQQNTGELFF
DNA: TGTGCCAGCAGTCCGACCCTAGGACAGCAGAACACCGGGGAGCTGTTTTTT

size: .
J: TRBJ2-6
D: .
V: TRBV5-6
CDR3: CASTKPGQPFSGANVLTF
DNA: TGTGCCAGCACCAAACCGGGCCAACCGTTTTCTGGGGCCAACGTCCTGACTTTC

size: few
J: TRBJ1-2
D: .
V: TRBV28
CDR3: CASNAGTAYGYTF
DNA: TGTGCCAGCAACGCCGGGACCGCCTATGGCTACACCTTC

size: .
J: TRBJ1-4
D: .
V: TRBV20-1
CDR3: CSARESAGTATNEKLFF
DNA: TGCAGTGCTAGAGAGTCCGCAGGAACGGCAACTAATGAAAAACTGTTTTTT

size: few
J: TRBJ2-7
D: TRBD2
V: TRBV5-1
CDR3: CASSGPREGPYEQYF
DNA: TGCGCCAGCAGCGGTCCCAGGGAGGGACCCTACGAGCAGTACTTC

size: .
J: TRBJ2-3
D: TRBD1
V: TRBV29-1
CDR3: CGVVQGVIGTDTQYF
DNA: TGCGGCGTTGTACAGGGGGTTATTGGCACAGATACGCAGTATTTT

size: .
J: TRBJ2-3
D: .
V: TRBV12-3/TRBV12-4
CDR3: CASSLVSGRSTDTQYF
DNA: TGTGCCAGCAGTTTAGTGAGCGGTCGGAGCACAGATACGCAGTATTTT

size: .
J: TRBJ2-2
D: TRBD2
V: TRBV12-3/TRBV12-4
CDR3: CASTTSGRALNGELFF
DNA: TGTGCCAGCACCACTAGCGGGAGGGCCTTGAACGGGGAGCTGTTTTTT

size: few
J: TRBJ1-5
D: .
V: TRBV30
CDR3: CAWSGVYGKQPQHF
DNA: TGTGCCTGGAGTGGGGTTTATGGGAAGCAGCCCCAGCATTTT

size: .
J: TRBJ2-1
D: TRBD2
V: TRBV6-5
CDR3: CASSYGGRRNEQFF
DNA: TGTGCCAGCAGTTACGGCGGGAGAAGGAATGAGCAGTTCTTC

size: once
J: TRBJ2-7
D: .
V: TRBV20-1
CDR3: CSAVRTYGQYF
DNA: TGCAGTGCTGTCCGAACCTACGGGCAGTACTTC

size: many
J: TRBJ2-2
D: TRBD2
V: TRBV20-1
CDR3: CSARSGRIGELFF
DNA: TGCAGTGCTAGATCCGGGAGGATCGGGGAGCTGTTTTTT

size: many
J: TRBJ1-2
D: .
V: TRBV3-1
CDR3: CASSQDSVYGYTF
DNA: TGTGCCAGCAGCCAAGATTCAGTATATGGCTACACCTTC

size: .
J: TRBJ2-1
D: TRBD2
V: TRBV4-2
CDR3: CASSQDRGGAYNEQFF
DNA: TGTGCCAGCAGCCAAGATCGGGGGGGGGCCTACAATGAGCAGTTCTTC

size: .
J: TRBJ1-1
D: .
V: TRBV9
CDR3: CASSVEEANTEAFF
DNA: TGTGCCAGCAGCGTAGAGGAGGCGAACACTGAAGCTTTCTTT

size: few
J: TRBJ2-7
D: TRBD2
V: TRBV6-2/TRBV6-3
CDR3: CASSGTSGYEQYF
DNA: TGTGCCAGCAGTGGGACTAGCGGTTACGAGCAGTACTTC

size: many
J: TRBJ2-1
D: TRBD1
V: TRBV5-1
CDR3: CASSGQGTNEQFF
DNA: TGCGCCAGCAGCGGACAGGGGACGAATGAGCAGTTCTTC

size: many
J: TRBJ2-3
D: TRBD2
V: TRBV12-3/TRBV12-4
CDR3: CASRLAGPDTQYF
DNA: TGTGCCAGCAGGTTAGCGGGACCAGATACGCAGTATTTT

size: .
J: TRBJ2-7
D: .
V: TRBV3-1
CDR3: CASSHAVLNEQYF
DNA: TGTGCCAGCAGCCATGCGGTTTTGAACGAGCAGTACTTC

size: many
J: TRBJ2-7
D: TRBD1
V: TRBV2
CDR3: CASRARTGVRYEQYF
DNA: TGTGCCAGCAGGGCCCGGACAGGGGTTCGCTACGAGCAGTACTTC

size: .
J: TRBJ2-2
D: .
V: TRBV29-1
CDR3: CSVVIRGNTGELVF
DNA: TGCAGCGTTGTAATTAGGGGGAACACCGGGGAGCTGGTTTTT

size: few
J: TRBJ2-1
D: .
V: TRBV4-3
CDR3: CASSQDSASSYNEQFF
DNA: TGCGCCAGCAGCCAAGATTCAGCGAGCTCCTACAATGAGCAGTTCTTC

size: .
J: TRBJ2-7
D: TRBD2
V: TRBV20-1
CDR3: CSAKNSGRDEQYF
DNA: TGCAGTGCTAAGAATAGCGGGAGGGACGAGCAGTACTTC

size: few
J: TRBJ2-4
D: TRBD2
V: TRBV12-3/TRBV12-4
CDR3: CASSSTAGGSKNIQYF
DNA: TGTGCCAGCAGTTCCACAGCGGGGGGGAGCAAAAACATTCAGTACTTC

size: .
J: TRBJ1-2
D: .
V: TRBV7-2
CDR3: CASSLRAPGYGYTF
DNA: TGTGCCAGCAGCTTAAGGGCCCCGGGCTATGGCTACACCTTC

size: few
J: TRBJ2-3
D: .
V: TRBV7-2
CDR3: CASSLAGRGAATDTQYF
DNA: TGTGCCAGCAGCTTAGCGGGAAGGGGGGCAGCCACAGATACGCAGTATTTT

size: .
J: TRBJ1-2
D: .
V: TRBV27
CDR3: CASSTRGRGNIYGYTF
DNA: TGTGCCAGCAGTACCCGAGGGCGGGGCAACATCTATGGCTACACCTTC